This T cell receptor beta chain emerged from a study of breast tumors, draining lymph nodes, adjacent tissues. Study-wide findings and caveats: Luminal-like breast cancer showed significantly higher tumor–nontumor repertoire similarity than basal-like.

In TCRdb, the multiplex PCR reads were re-called with MiXCR into one record per CDR3 protein. The sample holds 25,000 to 40,000 distinct CDR3 sequences; roughly 69% are singletons and the top ten take more than 15%. Concerning this clonotype: Its antigen is currently unknown.

With V trimmed by 3 bases and J by 4 bases, 4 bases remained unmatched. The CDR3 is 14 amino acids. Germline V lookup: CDR1 MNHNS, CDR2 SASEGT. Sequenced material: breast tumor tissue. This TCR came from a female donor with breast cancer. Some clones in this sample may be carry-over from other donors' samples. This chain joins TRBV6-1 and TRBJ2-7, with 9 bases that match TRBD1. The DNA for the CDR3 is TGTGCCAGCAGTGACACAGGGGGCGCTTACGAGCAGTACTTC. This translates into CASSDTGGAYEQYF.